One and the same sample provided the 12 T cell receptor beta chains below, sequenced in a study of T cells in Graves' hyperthyroidism and ophthalmopathy (dated by TCRdb to about 2019). The library came from multiplex PCR. Sequencing instrument: Illumina HiSeq 2000. Amplification of TCR beta CDR3 regions was carried out from RNA transcripts. The TCR CDR3 was subjected to a first round of RT-PCR using the HTBI primer set and the Qiagen OneStep RT-PCR kit. TCRdb ran its own pipeline on the public reads, namely fastp trimming at Q25 and MiXCR clone calling, and kept in-frame beta chains. Duplicate CDR3 protein sequences are folded into a single record with the most common DNA and genes. For this sample there are 250,000 to 300,000 distinct CDR3 sequences; 15% to 20% appear just once. Jointly, the top ten make up under 40% of the sample. Sequenced material: blood. The receptors originated from a man in his fifties with Graves' ophthalmopathy.

This clonotype was counted ten times or more. The rearrangement links TRBV7-9 to TRBJ2-3; 14 nucleotides align to TRBD2. The junction had 5 bases not matched to a gene; V was cut back by 5 bases and J by 4 bases. The germline V gene has CDR1 SEHNR and CDR2 FQNEAQ (reference sequence). The CDR3 runs to 16 residues. The CDR3 sequence: CASSQGLAGVPDTQYF. The CDR3 nucleotides read TGTGCCAGCAGCCAGGGACTAGCGGGAGTGCCAGATACGCAGTATTTT.

This clonotype occurred a few times. The chain couples TRBV19 to TRBJ1-2, with 9 bases that match TRBD1. Trimming took 10 bases from V and 5 from J; bases not matched to a gene: 11. The germline CDR1 and CDR2 sequences are LNHDA and SQIVND (reference sequence). The CDR3 length is 14 residues. The CDR3: CAKPGQGPIYGYTF. In DNA, the CDR3 is TGTGCCAAACCGGGACAGGGCCCTATTTATGGCTACACCTTC.

The sample holds many counts of this clonotype. The chain employs TRBV18 and TRBJ2-1, with 16 bases matching TRBD2. After removal of 4 bases from V and 7 bases from J, the junction contained 10 bases not matched to a gene. There are 18 residues in the CDR3. CDR1 is KGHSH and CDR2 is LQKENI in the germline V gene. The chain's CDR3 is CASSRRPGTSGRDNEQFF. The CDR3 nucleotides read TGTGCCAGCTCACGGCGACCCGGGACTAGCGGGAGGGATAATGAGCAGTTCTTC.

This clonotype was seen repeatedly, ten times or more. The rearrangement links TRBV14 to TRBJ2-1; 15 positions agree with TRBD2. The germline V gene encodes CDR1 SGHDN and CDR2 FVKESK. Losses at the gene ends were 4 bases for V and 10 bases for J; bases not matched to a gene: 17. CDR3 length: 19 amino acids. The CDR3 reads CASSPPGLAGGGLVGEQFF. Here the CDR3 DNA reads TGTGCCAGCAGCCCTCCGGGACTAGCGGGAGGTGGCCTGGTTGGGGAGCAGTTCTTC.

In its sample, this clonotype was seen a few times. V and J are TRBV15 and TRBJ2-5; 12 nucleotides match TRBD1. CDR1 and CDR2 (germline): LNHNV, YYDKDF (reference sequence). The length of the CDR3 is 16 residues. Trimming at V came to 0 bases and at J to 9 bases, leaving 8 bases not matched to a gene. CDR3 loop: CATSRDRGQGALAQYF. The CDR3 nucleotides read TGTGCCACCAGCAGAGATAGGGGACAGGGGGCGCTCGCCCAGTACTTC. Full variable domain (rest looked up from reference TRBV15 and TRBJ2-5): DAMVIQNPRYQVTQFGKPVTLSCSQTLNHNVMYWYQQKSSQAPKLLFHYYDKDFNNEADTPDNFQSRRPNTSFCFLDIRSPGLGDTAMYLCATSRDRGQGALAQYFGPGTRLLVL.

Comment on this clonotype: One end of the junction varies from germline; a read error may be responsible. The chain joins TRBV6-1 to TRBJ2-6, with TRBD1 matching over 7 bases. Germline V gene lookup returns CDR1 MNHNS and CDR2 SASEGT. This CDR3 has 13 amino acids. The CDR3 coding sequence is TGTGCCAGCAGCTGGGACAGTACCCGGGTTTCTGACTTC. Protein sequence: CASSWDSTRVSDF.

This clonotype has more than one count but fewer than ten. J is TRBJ1-2 and V is TRBV7-2; D is unresolved. Trimming left V 5 bases short and J 7 bases short, with 8 bases between. The V gene's germline CDR1 is SGHTA and CDR2 FQGNSA. This CDR3 region has 11 residues. CDR3 sequence: CASSPPPGYTF. The CDR3, as DNA: TGTGCCAGCAGCCCCCCCCCTGGCTACACCTTC.

This clonotype occurred many times. The gene calls are TRBV3-1 and TRBJ1-1; 8 nucleotides match TRBD1. Per the germline V gene, CDR1 is LGHDT and CDR2 is YNNKEL (reference sequence). CDR3 size: 16 residues. Germline trimming cut 1 base from V and 4 bases from J; bases unmatched to any gene: 8. The CDR3 spells CASSQGTGQATTEAFF. DNA of the CDR3: TGTGCCAGCAGCCAAGGAACGGGACAGGCGACCACTGAAGCTTTCTTT.

At least ten counts were recorded for this clonotype. This chain joins TRBV19 and TRBJ2-2; 9 bases match TRBD2. CDR1 is LNHDA and CDR2 is SQIVND in the germline V gene (reference sequence). This CDR3 has 13 residues. V was pared by 8 bases and J by 9 bases, with 7 bases of the junction left unmatched. This CDR3 reads CASSAGGGWELFF. Written as DNA, the CDR3 is TGTGCCAGTTCAGCGGGAGGAGGCTGGGAGCTGTTTTTT.

The V and J genes are TRBV28 and TRBJ2-5, with D hard to call. Trimming removed 6 bases at V and 4 bases at J, with 21 bases between. Germline V gives CDR1 MDHEN, CDR2 SYDVKM. The length of the CDR3 is 16 residues. The CDR3 nucleotides read TGTGCCAGCAGCTCGTTCCGGGCCCTCCGCGGAGAGACCCAGTACTTC. Amino acid sequence: CASSSFRALRGETQYF.

The rearrangement uses TRBV19 and TRBJ2-3, with D possibly matching TRBD2 (5 bases). The V end was cut by 3 bases, the J end by 2 bases, with 9 bases between. The CDR3 extends over 14 amino acids. Germline V gives CDR1 LNHDA, CDR2 SQIVND (reference sequence). Written as DNA, the CDR3 is TGTGCCAGTAGTATGGGGAGCTACACAGATACGCAGTATTTT. Translated, it gives CASSMGSYTDTQYF.

This clonotype was seen ten or more times. This chain joins TRBV3-1 and TRBJ1-5, with TRBD1 as a possible D gene (5 bases). The CDR3 covers 16 residues. In germline, CDR1 is LGHDT, CDR2 YNNKEL (reference sequence). V was shortened by 0 bases and J by 4 bases, with 13 bases between the two germline ends. CDR3 DNA sequence: TGTGCCAGCAGCCAAGATTTTCGACAGTTTAATCAGCCCCAGCATTTT. Its translation: CASSQDFRQFNQPQHF.